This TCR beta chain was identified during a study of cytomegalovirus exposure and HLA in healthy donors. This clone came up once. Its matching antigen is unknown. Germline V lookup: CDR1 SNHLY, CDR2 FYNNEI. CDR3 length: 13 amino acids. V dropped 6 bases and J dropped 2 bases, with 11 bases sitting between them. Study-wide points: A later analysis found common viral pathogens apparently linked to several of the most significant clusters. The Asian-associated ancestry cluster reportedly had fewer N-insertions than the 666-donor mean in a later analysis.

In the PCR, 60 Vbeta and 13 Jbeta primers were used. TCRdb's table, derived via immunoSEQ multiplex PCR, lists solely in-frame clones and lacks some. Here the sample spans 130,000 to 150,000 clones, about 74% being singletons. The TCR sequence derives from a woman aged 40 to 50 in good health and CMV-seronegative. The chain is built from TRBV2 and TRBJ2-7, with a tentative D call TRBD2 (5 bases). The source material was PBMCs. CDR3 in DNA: TGTGCCAGCAGATTGGACGGGACCTACGAGCAGTACTTC. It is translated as CASRLDGTYEQYF.